A selection of T cell receptor beta chains follows, all from one sample in a study of T cell repertoires in cytomegalovirus infection. One entry per CDR3 protein, called by TCRdb with MiXCR from the reads. The sample carries 450,000 to 550,000 distinct CDR3 sequences, approximately 15% recorded once. Material: CD8+ T cells from PBMCs. These receptors originate from a human donor in good health (CMV status not recorded). Some clones in this sample may be carry-over from other donors' samples. CDR3s include the opening cysteine and the closing phenylalanine or tryptophan. A D gene is named only where the DNA matches it firmly. Some rows mark clone size as missing; the rest say once, few, many or name a class of expanded clone.

d_call | j_call | v_call | clone_size | cdr3_nt | cdr3_aa
TRBD1 | TRBJ2-2 | TRBV4-2 | NA | TGTGCCAGCAGCGCGCGGGACAGGGTGGCCGGGGAGCTGTTTTTT | CASSARDRVAGELFF
TRBD2 | TRBJ2-1 | TRBV6-8 | NA | TGTGCCAGCAGTCCCCTCGGGGGGGCCTCACCCTACAATGAGCAGTTCTTC | CASSPLGGASPYNEQFF
NA | TRBJ2-5 | TRBV2 | NA | TGTGCCAGCAAGATGGGGCCGACCTGGGAGACCCAGTACTTC | CASKMGPTWETQYF
NA | TRBJ2-1 | TRBV7-9 | few | TGTGCCAGCAGCTTAGTAATAGTCCAGAGCTCCTACAATGAGCAGTTCTTC | CASSLVIVQSSYNEQFF
NA | TRBJ1-4 | TRBV4-1 | few | TGCGCCAGCAGCCCGTCGCCGGGACGTTTAAATGAAAAACTGTTTTTT | CASSPSPGRLNEKLFF
NA | TRBJ1-1 | TRBV14 | many | TGTGCCAGCTGCTCTAGGGACACTGAAGCTTTCTTT | CASCSRDTEAFF
NA | TRBJ2-7 | TRBV28 | NA | TGTGCCAGCAGTTCCTCTTTTTTCTACGATCAGTGCTTC | CASSSSFFYDQCF
TRBD2 | TRBJ2-1 | TRBV10-2 | few | TGCGCCAGCAGTGAGGCGGGGGTGTTAAATGAGCAGTTCTTC | CASSEAGVLNEQFF
TRBD1 | TRBJ1-5 | TRBV14 | many | TGTGCCAGCAGACACCCCCCAGGGGGGGCCAGCAATCAGCCCCAGCATTTT | CASRHPPGGASNQPQHF
TRBD2 | TRBJ2-2 | TRBV23-1 | many | TGCGCCAGCAGTCATGGGACTAGCGGGAGTGACGCGAACACCGGGGAGCTGTTTTTT | CASSHGTSGSDANTGELFF
TRBD1 | TRBJ1-2 | TRBV11-2 | many | TGTGCCAGCAGCCTGGACAGGACCTATGGCTACACCTTC | CASSLDRTYGYTF
TRBD1 | TRBJ1-5 | TRBV27 | NA | TGTGCCAGCAGTCCGAGGACAGGGGCCCATCAGCCCCAGCATTTT | CASSPRTGAHQPQHF
NA | TRBJ1-1 | TRBV12-3/TRBV12-4 | many | TGTGCCAGCACCACTTCTATGAACACTGAAGCTTTCTTT | CASTTSMNTEAFF
TRBD1 | TRBJ2-7 | TRBV5-1 | NA | TGCGCCAGCGGACCAAGACAGGGGGCACCCAACGAGCAGTACTTC | CASGPRQGAPNEQYF
NA | TRBJ2-5 | TRBV9 | NA | TGTGCCAGCAGCGTAGCCAGGGAAGAGACCCAGTACTTC | CASSVAREETQYF
NA | TRBJ2-7 | TRBV12-3/TRBV12-4 | many | TGTGCCAGCAGTTTATCAGCCTACGAGCAGTACTTC | CASSLSAYEQYF
NA | TRBJ1-1 | TRBV20-1 | few | TGCAGTGGCGAACAGAACACTGAAGCTTTCTTT | CSGEQNTEAFF
TRBD1 | TRBJ2-7 | TRBV2 | NA | TGTGCCAGAGGACAGGGAACGGCCGAGCAGTACTTC | CARGQGTAEQYF
NA | TRBJ1-1 | TRBV12-3/TRBV12-4 | many | TGTGCCAGCAGTTTTACCGTGAACACTGAAGCTTTCTTT | CASSFTVNTEAFF
TRBD1 | TRBJ1-3 | TRBV7-4 | NA | TGTGCCAAGGGGGGGGACAGTCCCCTCGGCTCTGGAAACACCATATATTTT | CAKGGDSPLGSGNTIYF
NA | TRBJ2-1 | TRBV20-1 | many | TGCAGTGCTAGAAGGAAAGAGACCTACAATGAGCAGTTCTTC | CSARRKETYNEQFF
TRBD2 | TRBJ2-7 | TRBV27 | many | TGTGCCAGCAGTTCCATACACGGGGGGAACTACGAGCAGTACTTC | CASSSIHGGNYEQYF
TRBD1 | TRBJ1-5 | TRBV11-3 | NA | TGTGCCAGCAGCCCATGTCTAGGACAGGGGAAACCGTATAGCAATCAGCCCCAGCATTTT | CASSPCLGQGKPYSNQPQHF
TRBD2 | TRBJ2-3 | TRBV30 | NA | TGTGCCTGGAGTACAGGACTAGCGGGAGCGGCCACAGATACGCAGTATTTT | CAWSTGLAGAATDTQYF
TRBD2 | TRBJ2-3 | TRBV28 | NA | TGTGCCAGCAGTCTTCTAGCGGGAGTCAAACCAGATACGCAGTATTTT | CASSLLAGVKPDTQYF
TRBD2 | TRBJ2-3 | TRBV14 | few | TGTGCCAGCAGCCAAGAGTGGCTAGCGGGGGCAAATACGCAGTATTTT | CASSQEWLAGANTQYF
NA | TRBJ2-7 | TRBV6-2/TRBV6-3 | NA | TGTGCCAGCACCTACCTTCCAGGCTTTACCTACGAGCAGTACTTC | CASTYLPGFTYEQYF
NA | TRBJ2-3 | TRBV4-1 | many | TGCGCCAGCAGCCAAGGGAGGGGAGATACGCAGTATTTT | CASSQGRGDTQYF
TRBD1 | TRBJ1-4 | TRBV29-1 | NA | TGCAGCATGAGGACAGGGGTGGATGAAAAACTGTTTTTT | CSMRTGVDEKLFF
NA | TRBJ1-6 | TRBV12-3/TRBV12-4 | many | TGTGCCAGCAGTTTATCCCAAACCTGGGGTTCACCCCTCCACTTT | CASSLSQTWGSPLHF
NA | TRBJ2-2 | TRBV12-5 | many | TGTGCTAGTGGTCGCCAGATGGACCCGGACACCGGGGAGCTGTTTTTT | CASGRQMDPDTGELFF
TRBD1 | TRBJ1-5 | TRBV5-6 | few | TGTGCCAGCAGCTTGCAACAGGGGGCTCAGCCCCAGCATTTT | CASSLQQGAQPQHF
TRBD1 | TRBJ2-7 | TRBV7-2 | many | TGTGCCAGCAGCAGGACAGGGCCTTACGAGCAGTACTTC | CASSRTGPYEQYF
TRBD1 | TRBJ1-6 | TRBV27 | NA | TGTGCCACCCGAGAGACAGGGATAAGCCTTAATTCACCCCTCCACTTT | CATRETGISLNSPLHF
NA | TRBJ2-7 | TRBV4-1 | few | TGCGCCAGCAGCCAAAATTGGCAGGGACGTCTCTACGAGCAGTACTTC | CASSQNWQGRLYEQYF
NA | TRBJ1-2 | TRBV6-5 | many | TGTGCCAGCAGTTACTCTAGCACGACAGGATTGGATGGCTACACCTTC | CASSYSSTTGLDGYTF
NA | TRBJ1-1 | TRBV11-2 | few | TGTGCCAGCAGCTTATGGGGGACGGAAATGAACACTGAAGCTTTCTTT | CASSLWGTEMNTEAFF